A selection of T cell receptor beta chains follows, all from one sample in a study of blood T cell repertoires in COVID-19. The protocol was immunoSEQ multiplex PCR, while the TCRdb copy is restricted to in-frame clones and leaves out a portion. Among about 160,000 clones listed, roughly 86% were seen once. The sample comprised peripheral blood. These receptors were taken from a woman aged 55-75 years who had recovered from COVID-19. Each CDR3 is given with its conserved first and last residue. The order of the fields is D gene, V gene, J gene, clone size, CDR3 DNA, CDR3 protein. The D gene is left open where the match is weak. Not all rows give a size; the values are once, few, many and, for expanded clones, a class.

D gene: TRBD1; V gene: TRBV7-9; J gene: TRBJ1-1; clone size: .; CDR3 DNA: TGTGCCAGCAGGGGGACAGCTATGAACACTGAAGCTTTCTTT; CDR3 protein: CASRGTAMNTEAFF
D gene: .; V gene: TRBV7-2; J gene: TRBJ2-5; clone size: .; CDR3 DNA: TGTGCCAGCAGCCCCTTCGCGGGTCCCCAAGAGACCCAGTACTTC; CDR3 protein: CASSPFAGPQETQYF
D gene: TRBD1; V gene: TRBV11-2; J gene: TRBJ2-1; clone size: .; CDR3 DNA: TGTGCCAGCAGCCCCACCGCCGGGACAGGGGCCTACAATGAGCAGTTCTTC; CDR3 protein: CASSPTAGTGAYNEQFF
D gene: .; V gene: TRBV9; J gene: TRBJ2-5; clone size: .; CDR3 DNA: TGTGCCAGCAGCGTAGGGTTTGCGGCCCAAGCACCCCAGTACTTC; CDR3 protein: CASSVGFAAQAPQYF
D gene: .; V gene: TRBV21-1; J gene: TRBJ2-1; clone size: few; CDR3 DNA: TGTGCCAGCAGCAAAGATAGCGGGGGGGATGATGAGCAGTTCTTC; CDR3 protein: CASSKDSGGDDEQFF
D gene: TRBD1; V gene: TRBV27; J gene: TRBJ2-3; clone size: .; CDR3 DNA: TGTGCCAGCAGTTTTCGACAGGGTCGTGGCACAGATACGCAGTATTTT; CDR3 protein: CASSFRQGRGTDTQYF
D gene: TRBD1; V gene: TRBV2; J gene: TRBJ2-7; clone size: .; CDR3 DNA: TGTGCCAGCGCGCTGGACAGGGGGTACGAGCAGTACTTC; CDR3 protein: CASALDRGYEQYF
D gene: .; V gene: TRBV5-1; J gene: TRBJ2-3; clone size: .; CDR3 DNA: TGCGCCAGCAGCATCTCTTCCTTCACAGATACGCAGTATTTT; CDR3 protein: CASSISSFTDTQYF
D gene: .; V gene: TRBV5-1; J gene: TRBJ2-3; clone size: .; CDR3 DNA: TGCGCCAGCAGCTCCCGAGCTAGTAGTGATACGCAGTATTTT; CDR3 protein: CASSSRASSDTQYF
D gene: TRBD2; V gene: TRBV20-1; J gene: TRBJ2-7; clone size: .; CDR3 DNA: TGCAGTGCTAGTTTACTAGCGGGGGGGACGTCCTACGAGCAGTACTTC; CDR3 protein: CSASLLAGGTSYEQYF
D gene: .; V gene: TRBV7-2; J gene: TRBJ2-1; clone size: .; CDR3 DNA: TGTGCCAGCAGCTTCGACTGGAGCTCCTACAATGAGCAGTTCTTC; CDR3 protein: CASSFDWSSYNEQFF
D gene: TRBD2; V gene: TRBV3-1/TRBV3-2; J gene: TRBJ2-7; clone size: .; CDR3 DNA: TGTGCCAGCAGCCTATCTCTGGGAGCGGGGGGGCAGTGGAACGAGCAGTACTTC; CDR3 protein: CASSLSLGAGGQWNEQYF
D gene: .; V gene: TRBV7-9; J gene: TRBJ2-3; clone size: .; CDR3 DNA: TGTGCCAGCAGCTCGACACTGAGCACAGATACGCAGTATTTT; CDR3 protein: CASSSTLSTDTQYF
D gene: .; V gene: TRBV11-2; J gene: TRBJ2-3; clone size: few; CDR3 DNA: TGTGCCAGCAGCTGGGAGGTCGGAGATACGCAGTATTTT; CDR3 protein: CASSWEVGDTQYF
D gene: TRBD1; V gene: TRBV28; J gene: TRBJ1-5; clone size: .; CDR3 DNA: TGTGCCAGCAGTAAAGGGGGCGGGGGCAATCAGCCCCAGCATTTT; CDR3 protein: CASSKGGGGNQPQHF
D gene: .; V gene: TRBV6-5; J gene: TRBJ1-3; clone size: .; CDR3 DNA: TGTGCCAGCAGCAGAAGCTCTGGAAACACCATATATTTT; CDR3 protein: CASSRSSGNTIYF
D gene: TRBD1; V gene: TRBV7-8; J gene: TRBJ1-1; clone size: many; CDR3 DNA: TGTGCCAGCAGCTGGACAGGGGGTATGAACACTGAAGCTTTCTTT; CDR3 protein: CASSWTGGMNTEAFF
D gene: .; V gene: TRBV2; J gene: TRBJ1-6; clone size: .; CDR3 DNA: TGTGCCAGCAGTAGTTCCCCGAGGGGGTCGTGTCACTTT; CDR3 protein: CASSSSPRGSCHF
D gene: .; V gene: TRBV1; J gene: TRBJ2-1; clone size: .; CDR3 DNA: TGCACCAGCAGCCAAGCCCCCCCGCGCTTTCAGGTATACAATGAGCAGTTCTTC; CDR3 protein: CTSSQAPPRFQVYNEQFF
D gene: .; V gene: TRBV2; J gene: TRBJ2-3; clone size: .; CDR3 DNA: TGTGCCAGCAGTGGTAGCGGCGATACGCAGTATTTT; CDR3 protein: CASSGSGDTQYF
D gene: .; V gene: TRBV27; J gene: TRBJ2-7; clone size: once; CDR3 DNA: TGTGCCAGCAGGGTTAGTGGGCCCAGCTCCTACGAGCAGTACTTC; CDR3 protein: CASRVSGPSSYEQYF
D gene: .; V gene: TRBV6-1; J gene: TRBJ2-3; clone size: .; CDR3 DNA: TGTGCCAGCGTGTCACAGGCAGATACGCAGTATTTT; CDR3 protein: CASVSQADTQYF
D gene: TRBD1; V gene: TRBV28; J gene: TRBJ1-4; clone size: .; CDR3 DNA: TGTGCCAGCACCCTAGGGGGGACAGGGGGTGAAAAACTGTTTTTT; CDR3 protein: CASTLGGTGGEKLFF
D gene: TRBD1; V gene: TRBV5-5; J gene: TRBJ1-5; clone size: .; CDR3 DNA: TGTGCCAGCAGCTTTTCCGGGACAGGGGTTCAGCCCCAGCATTTT; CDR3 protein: CASSFSGTGVQPQHF
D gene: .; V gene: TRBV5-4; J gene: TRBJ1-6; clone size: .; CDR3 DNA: TGTGCCAGCAGCTTTGCGGGACCGGTAAATTCACCCCTCCACTTT; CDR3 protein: CASSFAGPVNSPLHF
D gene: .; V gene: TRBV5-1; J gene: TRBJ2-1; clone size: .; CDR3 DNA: TGCGCCAGCAGCCTAGTCGGCTCCTACAATGAGCAGTTCTTC; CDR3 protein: CASSLVGSYNEQFF